Listed below are T cell receptor beta chains from one sample, sequenced in a study of blood T cell repertoires in COVID-19. Some clones are missing from TCRdb's copy, which holds only in-frame ones; the method was immunoSEQ multiplex PCR. The sample lists 270,000 or so clones; 65% to 90% were seen once. Sequencing was carried out using peripheral blood. All receptors derive from a human donor in a cohort sampled during active COVID-19. The CDR3 runs from the conserved cysteine through the conserved F or W. The size field is filled for only some rows; it gives once, few, many or a size class.

CDR3	V	size
CASSLRSSGAYNEQFF	TRBV5-5	.
CASSLNRLGNEQFF	TRBV5-6	.
CASRPLSGGQYF	TRBV11-2	.
CASSLGGLADYNEQFF	TRBV7-9	.
CAVRRKISNEQFF	TRBV24-1	.
CATSDTGMGGNEQFF	TRBV24-1	once
CASSGSGTGNYGYTF	TRBV7-3	.
CASSVTPAGTGVVGYTF	TRBV9	.
CASSLEGANTEQFF	TRBV3-1/TRBV3-2	.
CASSPGGTSGLAEQFF	TRBV5-4	.
CASSERDSFYEQYF	TRBV6-1	.
CASSLGSGYGYTF	TRBV7-9	.
CASSFETSGYNEQFF	TRBV7-6	.
CASSNRAPGGELFF	TRBV5-4	.
CASRPTGVYEQYF	TRBV27	once
CASSSQGGYGYTF	TRBV6-5	.
CASSPRDYRGGGQYF	TRBV5-1	.
CASSPILGLSPLHF	TRBV4-1	.
CASSLLWGDTEAFF	TRBV27	once
CASSLRGQGYGYTF	TRBV27	few
CASSLTGVSYGYTF	TRBV28	.
CASRSSGSPETQYF	TRBV6-5	few
CASSPGAGDVNEQFF	TRBV27	.
CASSDPAGGGETQYF	TRBV2	.
CASSQDLGTGGYAYHSPLHF	TRBV4-3	.
CASSVDRGGNQPQHF	TRBV6-5	.
CASSLRSGRGYTQYF	TRBV5-6	.
CASSLVASGGGELFF	TRBV5-1	.